Presented here are 24 T cell receptor beta chains from one specimen sequenced in a study of Ad26.COV2.S vaccination and SARS-CoV-2 variants. Data came from immunoSEQ multiplex PCR; TCRdb stores just in-frame clones and leaves some out. The repertoire holds fewer than 400,000 clones, less than 90% seen once, with approximately 3.7% in the top ten. Documented treatment: about 20 received Ad26.COV2.S at low or high dose, single or two shots; 5 received placebo; per-sample allocation not given. Collection of the samples took place on day 63 after the first injection of vaccine or placebo. The specimen comprised peripheral blood, sampled in a trial of Ad26.COV2.S vaccine versus placebo. Receptors originate from a person between 18 and 59 years old who received the Ad26.COV2.S COVID-19 vaccine or a placebo.

V and J are TRBV20-1 and TRBJ2-6; D ambiguous. CDR1 is DFQATT, CDR2 SNEGSKA, per germline (reference sequence). The V end was cut by 3 bases, the J end by 2 bases, with 8 bases between. The CDR3 is 14 residues long. Written as DNA, the CDR3 is TGCAGTGCTAGTGGTGGTGCTGGGGCCAACGTCCTGACTTTC. It translates to CSASGGAGANVLTF.

In this sample, this clone turned up once. The chain joins TRBV3-1 (or the pseudogene TRBV3-2) to TRBJ2-1; 7 nucleotides match TRBD1. CDR1 is LGHDT, CDR2 YNNKEL, per germline (reference sequence). The CDR3 spans 12 residues. The J segment lost 10 bases and the V segment lost 6 bases, leaving 6 bases of the junction unmatched. The CDR3 loop is CASRRGPGEQFF. CDR3 coding DNA: TGTGCCAGCAGGAGGGGGCCCGGGGAGCAGTTCTTC.

There are a few counts of this clone. The chain is built from TRBV10-2 and TRBJ1-6, with D uncertain. V lost 0 bases and J lost 10, with 4 bases in between. The CDR3 runs 12 residues. Germline-derived CDR1 and CDR2 are WSHSY and SAAADI. The CDR3 is CASSESYSPLHF. CDR3 DNA: TGCGCCAGCAGTGAGTCTTACTCACCCCTCCACTTT.

The genes are TRBV18 and TRBJ2-1; D is possibly TRBD1 (6 bases). Germline V gene data show CDR1 as KGHSH and CDR2 as LQKENI. Trimming stripped 3 bases from V and 6 bases from J, with 15 bases between. The CDR3 is 15 amino acids. This CDR3 is CASSPSAGAFNEQFF. The CDR3 DNA sequence: TGTGCCAGCTCACCTTCTGCAGGGGCGTTCAATGAGCAGTTCTTC.

The rearrangement uses TRBV4-1 and TRBJ1-2, with D possibly matching TRBD1 (6 bases). CDR3 length equals 14 residues. Trimming removed 0 bases from V and 8 bases from J, with 13 bases in between. Germline V gene sequence: CDR1 MGHRA, CDR2 YSYEKL. The CDR3 DNA reads TGCGCCAGCAGCCAAGATAGCGGCAGGGGAGGCTACACCTTC. Amino acid sequence: CASSQDSGRGGYTF.

The chain employs TRBV14 and TRBJ1-5; D not certain. The CDR3 runs 13 residues. V lost 5 bases and J lost 5, with 10 bases in between. Germline CDR1 reads SGHDN; CDR2 reads FVKESK. The CDR3 protein is CASSLDGDQPQHF. The CDR3 DNA reads TGTGCCAGCAGCTTGGACGGGGATCAGCCCCAGCATTTT.

This chain uses TRBV29-1 with TRBJ1-2, with TRBD1 matching 10 bases. Germline V gene data show CDR1 as SQVTM and CDR2 as ANQGSEA. The CDR3 totals 17 residues. V was clipped by 0 bases and J by 4 bases; unmatched bases: 11. The CDR3, as DNA: TGCAGCGTTGAAGAAATGTCGGAGGGACAGGGGCCCTATGGCTACACCTTC. This codes for CSVEEMSEGQGPYGYTF. The variable domain in full, completed from reference TRBV29-1 and TRBJ1-2, reads SAVISQKPSRDICQRGTSLTIQCQVDSQVTMMFWYRQQPGQSLTLIATANQGSEATYESGFVIDKFPISRPNLTFSTLTVSNMSPEDSSIYLCSVEEMSEGQGPYGYTFGSGTRLTVV.

V is TRBV3-1 (or the pseudogene TRBV3-2) and J is TRBJ1-5; D ambiguous. The V gene lost 1 base and the J gene lost 0 bases, with 7 bases spanning the gap. In germline, CDR1 is LGHDT, CDR2 YNNKEL (reference sequence). The CDR3 runs 15 residues. The CDR3 coding sequence is TGTGCCAGCAGCCAAGGATGGGGTAGCAATCAGCCCCAGCATTTT. It translates to CASSQGWGSNQPQHF.

The chain combines TRBV30 with TRBJ1-1; tentatively, D is TRBD1 (5 bases). Germline CDR1 is GTSNPN and CDR2 is SVGIG (reference sequence). The CDR3 length is 11 residues. V was trimmed by 4 bases and J by 7 bases, leaving 10 bases between them. CDR3 nucleotide sequence: TGTGCCTGGATCTTCACAGGTGAAGCTTTCTTT. Its translation is CAWIFTGEAFF.

In this sample, this clone turned up once. The chain joins TRBV5-4 to TRBJ1-6; possible D gene TRBD1, 6 bases. V shed 2 bases and J shed 3 bases, with 9 bases lying between them. This CDR3 region has 15 residues. The germline CDR1 and CDR2 sequences are SGHNT and YYREEE (reference sequence). CDR3 bases: TGTGCCAGCAGCTTCCAACAGGGCTATAATTCACCCCTCCACTTT. This sequence encodes CASSFQQGYNSPLHF. Variable domain in full (rest from reference TRBV5-4 and TRBJ1-6): ETGVTQSPTHLIKTRGQQVTLRCSSQSGHNTVSWYQQALGQGPQFIFQYYREEENGRGNFPPRFSGLQFPNYSSELNVNALELDDSALYLCASSFQQGYNSPLHFGNGTRLTVT.

V is TRBV5-1 and J is TRBJ1-3; no firm D call. Trimming left V 6 bases short and J 3 bases short, with 13 bases between. This CDR3 has 14 residues. The germline gives CDR1 SGHRS, CDR2 YFSETQ. The CDR3 DNA reads TGCGCCAGCAACCCGGATTACGATGGAAACACCATATATTTT. It yields the protein CASNPDYDGNTIYF.

This clone was seen once. The genes are TRBV2 and TRBJ1-1, with D perhaps TRBD1 (6 bases). Germline V gene lookup returns CDR1 SNHLY and CDR2 FYNNEI. V lost 0 bases, J lost 5 bases, and 19 bases lay in between. CDR3 length: 17 residues. The CDR3 here is CASSEALRGAGYTEAFF. The CDR3, as DNA: TGTGCCAGCAGTGAAGCGCTTAGGGGGGCAGGGTATACTGAAGCTTTCTTT.

This clone showed up just once. The chain is built from TRBV16 and TRBJ2-6; D uncertain. Trimming left V 1 base short and J 0 bases short, with 7 bases between. CDR1 and CDR2 from the germline V gene are KGHSY and FQNENV. The CDR3 has 16 amino acids. In DNA form, the CDR3 reads TGTGCCAGCAGCCAATTAGGTAACTCTGGGGCCAACGTCCTGACTTTC. It encodes CASSQLGNSGANVLTF.

The chain combines TRBV5-1 with TRBJ1-1; 8 nucleotides match TRBD1. The CDR3 covers 15 residues. Trimming removed 3 bases from V and 7 bases from J; junction bases left unmatched: 11. Per germline, CDR1 SGHRS and CDR2 YFSETQ. The CDR3 spells CASSSISGGAGEAFF. The DNA for the CDR3 is TGCGCCAGCAGCTCCATTTCAGGGGGCGCAGGTGAAGCTTTCTTT.

V and J are TRBV3-1 (or the pseudogene TRBV3-2) and TRBJ2-7; no definite D call. There are 12 residues in the CDR3. V gave up 4 bases and J gave up 0 bases, with 4 bases separating them. CDR1 and CDR2 from the germline V gene are LGHDT and YNNKEL (reference sequence). The CDR3 DNA is TGTGCCAGCAGCCGCCGCTCCTACGAGCAGTACTTC. This gives the protein CASSRRSYEQYF.

V gene TRBV10-3 combines with J gene TRBJ2-7; 8 bases are a match to TRBD1. The CDR3 is made up of 13 amino acids. The junction had 9 bases not matched to a gene; V was cut back by 10 bases and J by 4 bases. CDR1 is ENHRY, CDR2 SYGVKD, per germline. CDR3 DNA: TGTGCCACCTCGACAGGGGCAGAGTACGAGCAGTACTTC. This encodes CATSTGAEYEQYF.

The genes are TRBV9 and TRBJ1-1; TRBD1 agrees at 9 bases. Germline-derived CDR1 and CDR2 are SGDLS and YYNGEE. Losses at the gene ends were 4 bases for V and 0 bases for J; bases not matched to a gene: 13. The CDR3 contains 18 residues. The CDR3 coding sequence is TGTGCCAGCAGCCCGCGGGACAGGGTTTTGGATTTGAACACTGAAGCTTTCTTT. As protein: CASSPRDRVLDLNTEAFF.

The chain has TRBV7-2 and TRBJ2-3; possibly TRBD2 for D (5 bases). The CDR3 loop spans 14 amino acids. The germline V gene encodes CDR1 SGHTA and CDR2 FQGNSA. V lost 4 bases and J lost 0, with 8 bases in between. CDR3 sequence reads: CASSWEPSTDTQYF. The CDR3 DNA is TGTGCCAGCAGCTGGGAGCCCAGCACAGATACGCAGTATTTT.

The CDR3, as DNA: TGTGCCAGCAGCCAACGAGGTGGGTGGCACACTGAAGCTTTCTTT. Its translation is CASSQRGGWHTEAFF. The chain recombines TRBV3-1 (or the pseudogene TRBV3-2) with TRBJ1-1; the D is unclear. The germline CDR1 and CDR2 sequences are LGHDT and YNNKEL (reference sequence). Between the trimmed V and J ends, which lost 2 bases and 3 bases, there was a span of 13 bases. The CDR3 contains 15 residues.

J is TRBJ2-1 and V is TRBV7-9; unclear D gene. Deletions cut 1 base from V and 8 bases from J, with 9 bases between. CDR1 and CDR2 (germline): SEHNR, FQNEAQ (reference sequence). The CDR3 contains 13 residues. CDR3 nucleotide sequence: TGTGCCAGCAGCTTAGTGAAAGGGTATGAGCAGTTCTTC. It is translated as CASSLVKGYEQFF.

V is TRBV6-5 and J is TRBJ1-2, with 8 bases matching TRBD1. Germline V gene data show CDR1 as MNHEY and CDR2 as SVGAGI. V was pared by 6 bases and J by 2 bases, with 5 bases of the junction left unmatched. The CDR3 contains 14 residues. The CDR3 DNA sequence: TGTGCCAGCAGGGACCGGGACAGGAACTATGGCTACACCTTC. It encodes CASRDRDRNYGYTF.

This chain links TRBV25-1 with TRBJ2-4, with 12 bases identical to TRBD1. V shed 4 bases, J shed 7 bases, and the junction held 8 bases outside the gene matches. This CDR3 region has 16 residues. Germline V lookup: CDR1 MGHDK, CDR2 SYGVNS. The DNA for the CDR3 is TGTGCCAGCAGTGTATCGGGACAGGGGGCCAGCAACATTCAGTACTTC. This codes for CASSVSGQGASNIQYF.

This chain joins TRBV3-1 (or the pseudogene TRBV3-2) and TRBJ1-3; TRBD1 matches 11 bases. Losses at the gene ends were 3 bases for V and 2 bases for J; bases not matched to a gene: 12. Germline CDR1 reads LGHDT; CDR2 reads YNNKEL (reference sequence). The CDR3 extends over 19 amino acids. For the CDR3, the DNA is TGTGCCAGCAGCCAGGCCGGGACAGGGGGTTCGGGGCCTGGAAACACCATATATTTT. Translated: CASSQAGTGGSGPGNTIYF.

J is TRBJ2-3 and V is TRBV10-3, with 9 bases fitting TRBD2. The CDR3 sequence is 14 residues long. The germline V gene encodes CDR1 ENHRY and CDR2 SYGVKD. V trimming: 10 bases; J trimming: 2 bases; junction bases outside the gene matches: 7. CDR3 sequence reads: CATIAGGSTDTQYF. CDR3 sequence (DNA): TGTGCCACCATCGCGGGGGGGTCCACAGATACGCAGTATTTT.